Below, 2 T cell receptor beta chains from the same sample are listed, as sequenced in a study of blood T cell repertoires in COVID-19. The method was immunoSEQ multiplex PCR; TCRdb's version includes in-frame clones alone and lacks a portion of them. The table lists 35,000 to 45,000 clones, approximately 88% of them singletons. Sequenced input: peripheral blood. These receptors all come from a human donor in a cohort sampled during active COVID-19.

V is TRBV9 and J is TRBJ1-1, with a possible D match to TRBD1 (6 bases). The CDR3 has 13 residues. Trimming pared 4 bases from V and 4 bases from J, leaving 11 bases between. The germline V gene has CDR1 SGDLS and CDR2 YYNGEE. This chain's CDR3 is CASSPGQSTEAFF. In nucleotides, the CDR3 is TGTGCCAGCAGCCCTGGACAGTCCACTGAAGCTTTCTTT. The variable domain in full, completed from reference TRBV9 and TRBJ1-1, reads DSGVTQTPKHLITATGQRVTLRCSPRSGDLSVYWYQQSLDQGLQFLIQYYNGEERAKGNILERFSAQQFPDLHSELNLSSLELGDSALYFCASSPGQSTEAFFGQGTRLTVV.

DNA for the CDR3: TGTGCCAGCTCACCACAGGGGGCTAATAGCAATCAGCCCCAGCATTTT. It specifies CASSPQGANSNQPQHF. The rearrangement joins TRBV18 to TRBJ1-5; TRBD1 matches 7 bases. CDR3 size: 16 residues. Trimming removed 1 base from V and 0 bases from J; junction bases left unmatched: 3. Germline V lookup: CDR1 KGHSH, CDR2 LQKENI.